This section outlines one T cell receptor (beta chain) sequence together with its context. As yet, its antigen is unknown. This specimen belongs to a study of shared clonotypes between healthy human individuals. Across the whole study: CD4 naive and memory got three plates each, CD8 naive two, CD8 memory one.

Trimming took off 4 bases at V and 7 bases at J, with 6 bases between the two ends. Germline lookup yields CDR1 SGHRS and CDR2 YFSETQ. The CDR3 runs to 10 residues. Naive CD8 cells lacked CD45RO, underwent positive selection for CCR7 and left out terminally differentiated effector memory CD45RA+ cells. Sequencing used immunoSEQ multiplex PCR; TCRdb keeps in-frame clones, though not all of them. The sample shows about 2,200,000 clones, approximately 94% of them seen only once. Broader study findings: Naive CD4 clonotypes overlapped across several donors at roughly 5%.

J is TRBJ2-7 and V is TRBV5-1, with D hard to call. Sequenced: naive CD8+ T cells from PBMCs. This clonotype was obtained from a man younger than 35 in good health. Some clones in this sample may be carry-over from other donors' samples. For the CDR3, the DNA is TGCGCCAGCAGCGGTGGGGAGCAGTACTTC. This codes for CASSGGEQYF. Supplemented by reference TRBV5-1 and TRBJ2-7, the full variable domain reads KAGVTQTPRYLIKTRGQQVTLSCSPISGHRSVSWYQQTPGQGLQFLFEYFSETQRNKGNFPGRFSGRQFSNSRSEMNVSTLELGDSALYLCASSGGEQYFGPGTRLTVT.